Given below is one T cell receptor (beta chain) in context. The data originate from a study of blood T cell repertoires in COVID-19. The V segment lost 0 bases and the J segment 7 bases; nucleotides outside the gene matches: 12. CDR3 length equals 18 residues. Germline V gene data show CDR1 as LGHNT and CDR2 as FRNRAP. Method: immunoSEQ multiplex PCR; TCRdb's copy keeps in-frame clones and lacks some. The sample has fewer than 300,000 clones; 91% are singletons. The specimen sequenced was peripheral blood. The chain has TRBV12-5 and TRBJ1-4, with 9 bases fitting TRBD1. The receptor was derived from a woman in her 30s with COVID-19, enrolled during active disease. The CDR3 region is CASGLVRVPGTGTEKLFF. CDR3 in DNA: TGTGCTAGTGGTTTGGTCCGCGTTCCCGGGACAGGGACTGAAAAACTGTTTTTT. Together with reference TRBV12-5 and TRBJ1-4, the CDR3 gives the full variable domain: DARVTQTPRHKVTEMGQEVTMRCQPILGHNTVFWYRQTMMQGLELLAYFRNRAPLDDSGMPKDRFSAEMPDATLATLKIQPSEPRDSAVYFCASGLVRVPGTGTEKLFFGSGTQLSVL.